This T cell receptor (beta chain) was retrieved from a study of blood T cell repertoires in COVID-19. Germline CDR1 reads SGDLS; CDR2 reads YYNGEE. The V gene lost 4 bases and the J gene lost 7 bases, with 6 bases spanning the gap. The CDR3 loop spans 11 amino acids. Assay used: immunoSEQ multiplex PCR; TCRdb lists only in-frame clones, some missing. The sample shows roughly 330,000 clones, over 75% of them seen only once. The rearrangement joins TRBV9 to TRBJ2-1, with D unclear. The sequenced material came from PBMCs or T cells enriched from blood (not recorded which). The receptor's source is a woman under 30 who had recovered from COVID-19. CDR3 amino acids: CASSPSNEQFF. Here the CDR3 DNA reads TGTGCCAGCAGCCCGTCTAATGAGCAGTTCTTC.